This record concerns one T cell receptor beta chain sequence. Antigen: not known. TCRdb's table, derived via immunoSEQ multiplex PCR, lists solely in-frame clones and lacks some. The sample has around 180,000 clones, over 75% seen once; the top ten hold 6.9%. This record belongs to a study of T cell responses to AZD1222 COVID-19 vaccine. The study, taken as a whole, reports: Among vaccine-associated CD4 TCRs, coverage spanned spike, with dominance at 160-218 and 743-854. Spike-specific TCR breadth and depth grew following two AZD1222 doses. White British ancestry dominated among donors, who included more females, and clonal diversity was possibly underestimated.

Germline values: CDR1 LNHDA, CDR2 SQIVND (reference sequence). The germline V and J ends were trimmed by 6 bases and 0 bases, with 12 bases remaining between them. CDR3 length equals 15 residues. The sample consisted of peripheral blood, taken on day 0 of AZD1222 vaccination. This sequence originates from an adult in good health. The chain combines TRBV19 with TRBJ1-3, with D unclear. The DNA for the CDR3 is TGTGCCAGTAGGCCAGTGGCCTCCTCTGGAAACACCATATATTTT. It translates to CASRPVASSGNTIYF.